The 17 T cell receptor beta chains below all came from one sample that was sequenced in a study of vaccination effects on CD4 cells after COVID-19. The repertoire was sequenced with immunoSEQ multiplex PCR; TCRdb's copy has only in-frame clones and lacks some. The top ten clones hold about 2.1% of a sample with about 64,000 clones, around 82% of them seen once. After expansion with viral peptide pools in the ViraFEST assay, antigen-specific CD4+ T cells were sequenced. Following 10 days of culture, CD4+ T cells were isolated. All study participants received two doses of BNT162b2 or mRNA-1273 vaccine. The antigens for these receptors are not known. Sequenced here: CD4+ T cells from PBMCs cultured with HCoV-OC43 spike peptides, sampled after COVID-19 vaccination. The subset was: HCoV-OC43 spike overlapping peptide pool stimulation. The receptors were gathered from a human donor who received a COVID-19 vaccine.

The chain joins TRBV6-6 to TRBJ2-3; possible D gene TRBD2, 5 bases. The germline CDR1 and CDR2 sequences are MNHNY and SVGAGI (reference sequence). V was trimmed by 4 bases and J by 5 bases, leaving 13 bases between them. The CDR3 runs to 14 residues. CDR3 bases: TGTGCCAGCAGTTCCCGGGGAAGAGAAGATACGCAGTATTTT. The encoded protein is CASSSRGREDTQYF.

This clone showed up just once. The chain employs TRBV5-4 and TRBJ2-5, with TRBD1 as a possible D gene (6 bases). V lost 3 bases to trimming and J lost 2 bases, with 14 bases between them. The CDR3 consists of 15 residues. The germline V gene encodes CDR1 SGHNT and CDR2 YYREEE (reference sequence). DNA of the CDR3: TGTGCCAGCAGCTCTCCGTGGGGGCAACAAGAGACCCAGTACTTC. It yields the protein CASSSPWGQQETQYF.

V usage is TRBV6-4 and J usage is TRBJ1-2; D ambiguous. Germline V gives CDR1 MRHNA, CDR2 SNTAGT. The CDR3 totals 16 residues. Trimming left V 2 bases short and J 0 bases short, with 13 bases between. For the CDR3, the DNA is TGTGCCAGCAGTGACACCCCGCAGGCCCCTAACTATGGCTACACCTTC. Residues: CASSDTPQAPNYGYTF.

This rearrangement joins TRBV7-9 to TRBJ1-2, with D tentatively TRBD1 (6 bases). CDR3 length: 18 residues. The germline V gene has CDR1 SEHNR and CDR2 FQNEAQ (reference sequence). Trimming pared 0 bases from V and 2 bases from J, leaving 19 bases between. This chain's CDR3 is CASSLAAGRRGPNYGYTF. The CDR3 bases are TGTGCCAGCAGCTTAGCAGCCGGTCGCAGGGGACCGAACTATGGCTACACCTTC.

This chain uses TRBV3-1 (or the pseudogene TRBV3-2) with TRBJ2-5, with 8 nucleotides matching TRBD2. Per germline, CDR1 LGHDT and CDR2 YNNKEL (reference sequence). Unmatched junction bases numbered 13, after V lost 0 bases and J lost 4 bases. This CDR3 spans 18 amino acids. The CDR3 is CASSQERVGGGHGETQYF. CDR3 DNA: TGTGCCAGCAGCCAAGAACGGGTGGGCGGGGGGCACGGAGAGACCCAGTACTTC.

The CDR3: CASSYPGLDTQYF. The CDR3 bases are TGTGCCAGCAGTTACCCGGGATTAGATACGCAGTATTTT. The V gene is TRBV6-2 or TRBV6-3, the J gene TRBJ2-3; a possible D gene is TRBD2 (5 bases). V was cut by 2 bases and J by 5 bases, with 8 bases left in between. This CDR3 is built from 13 residues. The V gene's germline CDR1 is MNHEY and CDR2 SVGEGT.

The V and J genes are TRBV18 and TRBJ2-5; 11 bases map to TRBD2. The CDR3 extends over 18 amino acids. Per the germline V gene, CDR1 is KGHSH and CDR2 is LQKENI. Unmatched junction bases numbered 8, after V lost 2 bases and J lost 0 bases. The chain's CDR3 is CASSPYILAGGYQETQYF. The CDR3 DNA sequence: TGTGCCAGCTCACCATATATTCTAGCGGGGGGATACCAAGAGACCCAGTACTTC.

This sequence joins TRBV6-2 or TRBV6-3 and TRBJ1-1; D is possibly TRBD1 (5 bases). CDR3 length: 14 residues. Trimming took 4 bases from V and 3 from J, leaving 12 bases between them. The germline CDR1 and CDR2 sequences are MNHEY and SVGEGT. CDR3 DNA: TGTGCCAGCAGTTCACGGAGGGGAGACACTGAAGCTTTCTTT. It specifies CASSSRRGDTEAFF.

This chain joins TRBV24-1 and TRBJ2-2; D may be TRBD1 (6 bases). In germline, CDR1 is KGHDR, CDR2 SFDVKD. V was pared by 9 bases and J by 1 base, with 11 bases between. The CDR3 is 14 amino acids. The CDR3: CATADRMNTGELFF. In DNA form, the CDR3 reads TGTGCCACCGCAGACAGGATGAACACCGGGGAGCTGTTTTTT.

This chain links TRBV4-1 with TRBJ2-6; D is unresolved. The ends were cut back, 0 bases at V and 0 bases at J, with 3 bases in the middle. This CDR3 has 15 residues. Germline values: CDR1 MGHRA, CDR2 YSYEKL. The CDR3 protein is CASSQDSSGANVLTF. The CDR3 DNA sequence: TGCGCCAGCAGCCAAGACAGCTCTGGGGCCAACGTCCTGACTTTC.

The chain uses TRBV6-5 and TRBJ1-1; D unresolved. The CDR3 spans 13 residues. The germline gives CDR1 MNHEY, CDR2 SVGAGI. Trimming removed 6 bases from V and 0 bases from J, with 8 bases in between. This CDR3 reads CASRLTLNTEAFF. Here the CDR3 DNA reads TGTGCCAGCAGGCTGACCCTGAACACTGAAGCTTTCTTT.

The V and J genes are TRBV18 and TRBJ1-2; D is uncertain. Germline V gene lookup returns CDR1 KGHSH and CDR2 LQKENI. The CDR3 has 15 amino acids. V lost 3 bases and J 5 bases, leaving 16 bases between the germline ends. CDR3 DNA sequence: TGTGCCAGCTCACCCGGAAGCCAGGTGGGGTATGGCTACACCTTC. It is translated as CASSPGSQVGYGYTF.

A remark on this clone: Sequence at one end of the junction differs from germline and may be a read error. The chain's CDR3 is CASSVDRASYIEQFF. CDR3 DNA sequence: TGTGCCAGCAGTGTCGATAGGGCATCCTACATTGAGCAGTTCTTC. The chain is built from TRBV2 and TRBJ2-1, with no clear D. The germline CDR1 and CDR2 sequences are SNHLY and FYNNEI. This CDR3 has 15 amino acids.

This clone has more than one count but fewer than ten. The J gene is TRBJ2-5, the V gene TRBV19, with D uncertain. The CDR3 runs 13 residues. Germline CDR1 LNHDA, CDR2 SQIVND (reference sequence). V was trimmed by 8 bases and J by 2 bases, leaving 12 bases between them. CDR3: CASHGSVQETQYF. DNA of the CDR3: TGTGCCAGTCACGGGTCCGTTCAAGAGACCCAGTACTTC.

In DNA form, the CDR3 reads TGTGCCAGCAGCTTAGGGGGGGCCAGAGATACGCAGTATTTT. This sequence encodes CASSLGGARDTQYF. V usage is TRBV7-2 and J usage is TRBJ2-3, with D perhaps assigned TRBD1 or TRBD2 (6 bases each). The CDR3 totals 14 residues. Germline V CDR1 and CDR2: SGHTA, FQGNSA. The V and J ends lost 1 base and 5 bases respectively, with 10 bases between them.

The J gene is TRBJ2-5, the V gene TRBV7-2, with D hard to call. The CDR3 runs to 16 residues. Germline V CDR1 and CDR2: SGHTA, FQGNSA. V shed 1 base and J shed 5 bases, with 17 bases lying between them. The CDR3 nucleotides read TGTGCCAGCAGCTTAGGGGCTCGCAAGTTCTTGGAGACCCAGTACTTC. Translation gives CASSLGARKFLETQYF.

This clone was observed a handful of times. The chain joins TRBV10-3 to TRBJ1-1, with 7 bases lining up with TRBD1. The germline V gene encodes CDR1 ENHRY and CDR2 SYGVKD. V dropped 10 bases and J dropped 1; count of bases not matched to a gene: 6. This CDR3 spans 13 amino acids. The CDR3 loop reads CANRGQQNTEAFF. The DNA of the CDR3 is TGTGCCAATAGGGGACAGCAGAACACTGAAGCTTTCTTT.